The 9 T cell receptor beta chains below all came from one sample that was sequenced in a study of blood T cell repertoires in COVID-19. Sequenced by immunoSEQ multiplex PCR; TCRdb stores in-frame clones only, minus some. The table has tens of thousands of clones, around 82% seen once; the top ten hold about 16%. The sample comprised peripheral blood. These receptor sequences come from a man aged 60-69 years with COVID-19, enrolled during active disease.

The rearrangement joins TRBV6-2 or TRBV6-3 to TRBJ1-3; D remains unclear. The CDR3 runs to 16 residues. Germline CDR1 MNHEY, CDR2 SVGEGT. V was shortened by 2 bases and J by 3 bases, with 14 bases between the two germline ends. The CDR3 is CASSYIVGRGGNTIYF. CDR3 nucleotide sequence: TGTGCCAGCAGTTACATCGTGGGCCGGGGTGGAAACACCATATATTTT.

The rearrangement joins TRBV3-1 (or the pseudogene TRBV3-2) to TRBJ1-5; perhaps TRBD1 as D (5 bases). The ends were cut back, 3 bases at V and 2 bases at J, with 11 bases in the middle. From germline, CDR1 is LGHDT and CDR2 YNNKEL (reference sequence). CDR3 length equals 15 residues. The CDR3 spells CASSQDTVRNQPQHF. Here the CDR3 DNA reads TGTGCCAGCAGCCAGGACACGGTGCGCAATCAGCCCCAGCATTTT.

This rearrangement joins TRBV11-1 to TRBJ2-1, with D possibly being TRBD1 (7 bases). Trimming stripped 5 bases from V and 2 bases from J, with 16 bases between. Per germline, CDR1 SGHAT and CDR2 FQDESV (reference sequence). CDR3 length equals 16 residues. CDR3 bases: TGTGCCAGCAGCCGCGGTACAGGGGAGGCCTACAATGAGCAGTTCTTC. It is translated as CASSRGTGEAYNEQFF.

The chain has TRBV5-1 and TRBJ2-1; 13 bases fit TRBD2. This CDR3 is 19 amino acids long. V lost 0 bases to trimming and J lost 8 bases; unmatched junction nucleotides: 14. Germline V gene sequence: CDR1 SGHRS, CDR2 YFSETQ. DNA of the CDR3: TGCGCCAGCAGCTTGGGGGGACTAGCGGGAAAATGGGCCTTAGATGAGCAGTTCTTC. Protein sequence: CASSLGGLAGKWALDEQFF.

This clone turned up a few times. V is TRBV7-2 and J is TRBJ1-5; D gene unclear. The CDR3 spans 14 residues. V was trimmed by 2 bases and J by 4 bases, leaving 9 bases between them. Germline lookup yields CDR1 SGHTA and CDR2 FQGNSA. CDR3 protein: CASSLSPGNQPQHF. CDR3 nucleotide sequence: TGTGCCAGCAGCTTAAGTCCGGGAAATCAGCCCCAGCATTTT. Together with reference TRBV7-2 and TRBJ1-5, the CDR3 gives the full variable domain: GAGVSQSPSNKVTEKGKDVELRCDPISGHTALYWYRQSLGQGLEFLIYFQGNSAPDKSGLPSDRFSAERTGGSVSTLTIQRTQQEDSAVYLCASSLSPGNQPQHFGDGTRLSIL.

J is TRBJ2-1 and V is TRBV10-3, with TRBD1 matching 9 bases. V trimming: 6 bases; J trimming: 7 bases; junction bases outside the gene matches: 10. The CDR3 is 15 residues long. Germline CDR1 ENHRY, CDR2 SYGVKD. CDR3 in DNA: TGTGCCATCAGCGCTTCCCGGGACAGGGCAAATGAGCAGTTCTTC. This translates into CAISASRDRANEQFF.

This chain's CDR3 is CASSSVGGVSYNEQFF. The CDR3 bases are TGTGCCAGTAGTAGCGTGGGGGGTGTGTCCTACAATGAGCAGTTCTTC. The chain combines TRBV19 with TRBJ2-1; possible D gene TRBD2, 6 bases. Germline V lookup: CDR1 LNHDA, CDR2 SQIVND (reference sequence). There are 16 residues in the CDR3. Trimming stripped 4 bases from V and 1 base from J, with 14 bases between.

The chain joins TRBV7-3 to TRBJ1-1; tentative D call: TRBD1 (5 bases). Germline lookup yields CDR1 SGHTA and CDR2 FQGTGA. The CDR3 covers 15 residues. Between the trimmed V and J ends, which lost 0 bases and 0 bases, there was a span of 8 bases. For the CDR3, the DNA is TGTGCCAGCAGCTTAACGACAGTCATGAACACTGAAGCTTTCTTT. Its translation: CASSLTTVMNTEAFF.

In this sample, this clone turned up a few times. This sequence joins TRBV27 and TRBJ1-1; 12 bases agree with TRBD1. Germline CDR1 is MNHEY and CDR2 is SMNVEV (reference sequence). V was pared by 8 bases and J by 10 bases, with 8 bases of the junction left unmatched. The CDR3 runs to 13 residues. The CDR3 DNA sequence: TGTGCCAGCGGGACAGGGGGCTTCGGGGTAGCTTTCTTT. Protein: CASGTGGFGVAFF.